One TCR beta chain is described in this entry. Its antigen is still unknown. The sample is drawn from a study of cytotoxic CD8 clonotypes in ibrutinib-treated CLL. Overall study context: Partial responses numbered some 25 and complete responses 2; after a median about 62 months, about 14 stayed remitted and 12 progressed.

Points from the study as a whole: There were differences in sampling times between sustained-remission and progressing patients. Clonality correlated strongly with circulating CD8+ T cells and exceeded age-matched healthy donors at baseline.

CDR3 length: 14 residues. V was clipped by 5 bases and J by 3 bases, with 13 bases between them. Germline V gene data show CDR1 as MNHEY and CDR2 as SMNVEV (reference sequence). Assay used: immunoSEQ multiplex PCR; TCRdb lists only in-frame clones, some missing. The table shows tens of thousands of clones, with 86% occurring only once. This clonotype originated in a human donor with chronic lymphocytic leukemia. Material: PBMCs, obtained before ibrutinib treatment. The genes are TRBV27 and TRBJ1-1; D call uncertain. CDR3: CASSPRLWDTEAFF. The DNA for the CDR3 is TGTGCCAGCAGTCCGAGACTGTGGGACACTGAAGCTTTCTTT.